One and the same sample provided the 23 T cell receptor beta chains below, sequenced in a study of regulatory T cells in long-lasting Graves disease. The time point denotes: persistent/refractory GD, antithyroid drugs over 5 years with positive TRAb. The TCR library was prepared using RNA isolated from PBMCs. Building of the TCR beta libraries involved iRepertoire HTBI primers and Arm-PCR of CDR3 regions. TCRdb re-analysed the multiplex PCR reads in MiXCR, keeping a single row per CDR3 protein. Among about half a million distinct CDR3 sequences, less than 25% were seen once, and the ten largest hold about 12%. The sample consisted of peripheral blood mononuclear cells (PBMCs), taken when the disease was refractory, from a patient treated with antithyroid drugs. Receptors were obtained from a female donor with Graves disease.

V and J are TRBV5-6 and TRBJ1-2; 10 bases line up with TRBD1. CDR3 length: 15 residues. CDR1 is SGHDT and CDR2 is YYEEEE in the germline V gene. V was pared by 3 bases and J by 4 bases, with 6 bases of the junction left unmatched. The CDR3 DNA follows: TGTGCCAGCAGCTGGGACAGGGGACAATTCTATGGCTACACCTTC. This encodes CASSWDRGQFYGYTF.

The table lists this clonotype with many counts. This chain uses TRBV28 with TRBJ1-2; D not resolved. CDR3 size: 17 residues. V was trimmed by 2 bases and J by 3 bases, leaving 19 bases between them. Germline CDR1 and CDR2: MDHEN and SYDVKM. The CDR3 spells CASSLRPKTGRHYGYTF. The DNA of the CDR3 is TGTGCCAGCAGTTTACGACCGAAGACGGGGAGGCACTATGGCTACACCTTC.

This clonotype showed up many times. The DNA for the CDR3 is TGTGCCAGCAGTTACGTAGGTGGGCTAGCGGGGAACGAGCAGTACTTC. It yields the protein CASSYVGGLAGNEQYF. V gene TRBV6-5 combines with J gene TRBJ2-7; 9 nucleotides align to TRBD2. CDR3 length: 16 residues. Germline V gives CDR1 MNHEY, CDR2 SVGAGI. J lost 5 bases, V lost 2 bases, and 10 bases had no gene match.

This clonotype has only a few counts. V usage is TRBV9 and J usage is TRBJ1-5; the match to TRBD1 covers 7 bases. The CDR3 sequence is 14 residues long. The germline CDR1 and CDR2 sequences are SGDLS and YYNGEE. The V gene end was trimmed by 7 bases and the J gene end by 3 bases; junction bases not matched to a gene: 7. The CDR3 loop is CASVPGQHNQPQHF. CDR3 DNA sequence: TGTGCCAGCGTTCCGGGACAGCACAATCAGCCCCAGCATTTT.

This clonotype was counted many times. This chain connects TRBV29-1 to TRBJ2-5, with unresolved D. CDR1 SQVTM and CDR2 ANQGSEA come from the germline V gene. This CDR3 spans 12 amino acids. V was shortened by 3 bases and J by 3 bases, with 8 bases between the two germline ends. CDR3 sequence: CSVELPKETQYF. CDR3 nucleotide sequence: TGCAGCGTTGAGTTACCGAAAGAGACCCAGTACTTC.

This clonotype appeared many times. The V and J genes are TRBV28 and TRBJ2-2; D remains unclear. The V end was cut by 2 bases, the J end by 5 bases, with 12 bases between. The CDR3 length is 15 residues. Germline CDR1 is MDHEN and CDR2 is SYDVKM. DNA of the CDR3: TGTGCCAGCAGTTTACACTCCCAGATGACCGGGGAGCTGTTTTTT. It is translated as CASSLHSQMTGELFF.

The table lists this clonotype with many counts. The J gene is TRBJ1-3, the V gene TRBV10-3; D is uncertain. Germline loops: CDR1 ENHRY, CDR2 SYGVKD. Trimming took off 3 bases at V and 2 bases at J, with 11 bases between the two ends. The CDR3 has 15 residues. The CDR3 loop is CAISDPEDAGNTIYF. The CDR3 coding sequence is TGTGCCATCAGTGACCCTGAAGATGCTGGAAACACCATATATTTT.

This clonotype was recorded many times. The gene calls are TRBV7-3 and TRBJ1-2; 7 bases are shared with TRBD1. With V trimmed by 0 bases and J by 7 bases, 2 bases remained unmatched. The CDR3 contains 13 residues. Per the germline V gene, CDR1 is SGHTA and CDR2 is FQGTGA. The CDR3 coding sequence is TGTGCCAGCAGCTTAACAGGGGGCAGTGGCTACACCTTC. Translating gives CASSLTGGSGYTF.

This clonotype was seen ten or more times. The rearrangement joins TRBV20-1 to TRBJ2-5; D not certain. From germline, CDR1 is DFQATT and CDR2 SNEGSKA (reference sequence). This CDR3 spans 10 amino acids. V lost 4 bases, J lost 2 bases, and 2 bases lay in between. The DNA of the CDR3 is TGCAGTGCTATACAAGAGACCCAGTACTTC. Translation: CSAIQETQYF.

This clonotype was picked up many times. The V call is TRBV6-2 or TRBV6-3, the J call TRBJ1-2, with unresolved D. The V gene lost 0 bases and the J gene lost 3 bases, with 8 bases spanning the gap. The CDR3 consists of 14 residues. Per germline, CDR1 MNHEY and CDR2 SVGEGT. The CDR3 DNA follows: TGTGCCAGCAGTTACTCTCCTCAAGACTATGGCTACACCTTC. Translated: CASSYSPQDYGYTF.

This CDR3 reads CASSQDSMASGRETQYF. In DNA form, the CDR3 reads TGTGCCAGCAGCCAAGATTCTATGGCTAGCGGGAGGGAGACCCAGTACTTC. This chain joins TRBV4-2 and TRBJ2-5; TRBD2 aligns across 11 bases. The CDR3 contains 17 residues. Germline CDR1 is LGHNA and CDR2 is YNFKEQ. The trim removed 0 bases at V and 5 bases at J, leaving 8 bases unmatched.

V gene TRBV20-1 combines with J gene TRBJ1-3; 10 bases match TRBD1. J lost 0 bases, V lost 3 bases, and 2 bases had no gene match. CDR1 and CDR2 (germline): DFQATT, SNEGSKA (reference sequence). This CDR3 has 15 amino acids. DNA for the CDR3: TGCAGTGCTAGGACAGGGGGCCCCTCTGGAAACACCATATATTTT. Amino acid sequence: CSARTGGPSGNTIYF.

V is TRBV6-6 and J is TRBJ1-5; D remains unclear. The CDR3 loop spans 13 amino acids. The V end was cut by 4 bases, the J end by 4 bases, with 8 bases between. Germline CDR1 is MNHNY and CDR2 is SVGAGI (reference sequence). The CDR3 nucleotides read TGTGCCAGCAGTTCACAGCCTAATCAGCCCCAGCATTTT. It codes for CASSSQPNQPQHF.

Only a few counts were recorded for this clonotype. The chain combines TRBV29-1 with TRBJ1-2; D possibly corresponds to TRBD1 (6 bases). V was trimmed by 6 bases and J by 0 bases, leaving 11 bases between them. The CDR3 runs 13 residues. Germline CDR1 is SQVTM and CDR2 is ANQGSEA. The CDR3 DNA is TGCAGCGTCCGGACAGCGACTAACTATGGCTACACCTTC. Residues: CSVRTATNYGYTF.

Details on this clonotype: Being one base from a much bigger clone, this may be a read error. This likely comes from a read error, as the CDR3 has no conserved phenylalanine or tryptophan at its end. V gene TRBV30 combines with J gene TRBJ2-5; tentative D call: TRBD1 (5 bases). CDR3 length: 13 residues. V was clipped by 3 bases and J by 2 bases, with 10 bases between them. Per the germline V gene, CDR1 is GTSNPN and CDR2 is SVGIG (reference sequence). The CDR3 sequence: CAWSKDIQETQYS. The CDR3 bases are TGTGCCTGGAGCAAGGACATACAAGAGACCCAGTACTCC.

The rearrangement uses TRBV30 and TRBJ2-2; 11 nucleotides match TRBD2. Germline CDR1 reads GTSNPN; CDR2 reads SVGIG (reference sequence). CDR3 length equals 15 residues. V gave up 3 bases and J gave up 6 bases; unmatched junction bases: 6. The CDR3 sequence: CAWRLAGALAGELFF. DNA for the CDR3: TGTGCCTGGAGACTAGCGGGAGCCCTAGCCGGGGAGCTGTTTTTT.

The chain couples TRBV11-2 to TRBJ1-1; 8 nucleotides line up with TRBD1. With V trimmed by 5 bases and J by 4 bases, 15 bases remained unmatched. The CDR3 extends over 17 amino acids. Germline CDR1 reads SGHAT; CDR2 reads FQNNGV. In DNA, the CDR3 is TGTGCCAGCAGCCCCATCAGGGGGCCCGGGAGCGGCACTGAAGCTTTCTTT. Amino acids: CASSPIRGPGSGTEAFF.

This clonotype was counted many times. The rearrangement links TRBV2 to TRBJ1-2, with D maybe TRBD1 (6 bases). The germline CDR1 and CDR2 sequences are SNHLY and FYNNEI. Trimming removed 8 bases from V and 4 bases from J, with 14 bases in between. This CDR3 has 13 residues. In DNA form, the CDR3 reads TGTGCCAGCTACGGACAGACGATCTATGGCTACACCTTC. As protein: CASYGQTIYGYTF.

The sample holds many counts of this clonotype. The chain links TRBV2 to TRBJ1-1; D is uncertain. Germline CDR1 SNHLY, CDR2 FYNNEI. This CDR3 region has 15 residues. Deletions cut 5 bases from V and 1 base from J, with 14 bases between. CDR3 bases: TGTGCCAGCAGTAATCAGGAGGGAACGAACACTGAAGCTTTCTTT. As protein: CASSNQEGTNTEAFF. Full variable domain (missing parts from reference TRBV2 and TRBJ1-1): EPEVTQTPSHQVTQMGQEVILRCVPISNHLYFYWYRQILGQKVEFLVSFYNNEISEKSEIFDDQFSVERPDGSNFTLKIRSTKLEDSAMYFCASSNQEGTNTEAFFGQGTRLTVV.

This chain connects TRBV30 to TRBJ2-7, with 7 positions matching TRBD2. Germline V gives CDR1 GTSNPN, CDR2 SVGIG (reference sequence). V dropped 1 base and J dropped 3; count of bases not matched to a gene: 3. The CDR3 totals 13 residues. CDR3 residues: CAWSAAGVYEQYF. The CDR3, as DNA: TGTGCCTGGAGTGCCGCGGGAGTCTACGAGCAGTACTTC.

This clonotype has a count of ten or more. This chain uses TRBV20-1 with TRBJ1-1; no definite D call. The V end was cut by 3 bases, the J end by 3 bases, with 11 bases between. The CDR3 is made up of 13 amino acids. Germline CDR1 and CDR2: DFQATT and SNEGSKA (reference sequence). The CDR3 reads CSASQESDTEAFF. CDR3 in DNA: TGCAGTGCTAGTCAGGAGTCGGACACTGAAGCTTTCTTT.

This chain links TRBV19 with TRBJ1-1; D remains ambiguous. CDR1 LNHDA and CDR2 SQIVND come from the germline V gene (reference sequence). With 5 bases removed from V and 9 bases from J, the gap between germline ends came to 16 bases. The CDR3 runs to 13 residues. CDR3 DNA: TGTGCCAGTAGTCCGCTGGAAGGGCTGCAAGCTTTCTTT. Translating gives CASSPLEGLQAFF.

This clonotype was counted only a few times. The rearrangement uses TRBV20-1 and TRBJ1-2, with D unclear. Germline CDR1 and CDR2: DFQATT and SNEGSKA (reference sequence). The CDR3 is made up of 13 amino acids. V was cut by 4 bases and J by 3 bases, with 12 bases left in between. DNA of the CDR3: TGCAGTGCTACCCGATCGACCGACTATGGCTACACCTTC. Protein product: CSATRSTDYGYTF.